What follows are 31 T cell receptor beta chains derived from one specimen sequenced in a study of blood T cell repertoires in COVID-19. Assay: immunoSEQ multiplex PCR; the TCRdb copy retains only in-frame clones and omits some. The sample shows under 350,000 clones, approximately 85% of them seen only once. The source material was peripheral blood. These receptors all stem from a woman in her 70s with acute or convalescent COVID-19.

The J gene is TRBJ2-1, the V gene TRBV11-3; TRBD2 agrees at 11 bases. This CDR3 contains 16 residues. The V gene end was trimmed by 1 base and the J gene end by 10 bases; junction bases not matched to a gene: 9. CDR1 is SGHNT, CDR2 YENEEA, per germline. CDR3 DNA: TGTGCCAGCAGCTTAGGTTCGACTAGCGGGGCGGGGGAGCAGTTCTTC. As protein: CASSLGSTSGAGEQFF.

The V and J genes are TRBV7-8 and TRBJ2-2, with a possible D match to TRBD2 (6 bases). The germline V gene encodes CDR1 SGHVS and CDR2 FQNEAQ. V dropped 0 bases and J dropped 6 bases, with 14 bases sitting between them. This CDR3 spans 16 amino acids. CDR3 region: CASSLASAGLAGELFF. The CDR3 DNA reads TGTGCCAGCAGCTTAGCATCTGCGGGGCTGGCCGGGGAGCTGTTTTTT.

V and J are TRBV5-1 and TRBJ2-3; tentative D call: TRBD1 (6 bases). The ends were cut back, 2 bases at V and 2 bases at J, with 18 bases in the middle. This CDR3 comprises 17 residues. Germline V CDR1 and CDR2: SGHRS, YFSETQ. CDR3 region: CASSLIPLGGSTDTQYF. The CDR3 DNA reads as TGCGCCAGCAGCTTAATACCATTAGGGGGTTCCACAGATACGCAGTATTTT.

In its sample, this clone was seen once. The chain has TRBV7-2 and TRBJ2-7; D perhaps matches TRBD1 (6 bases). CDR1 is SGHTA and CDR2 is FQGNSA in the germline V gene. The CDR3 sequence is 16 residues long. Trimming took 1 base from V and 2 from J, leaving 15 bases between them. CDR3 nucleotides: TGTGCCAGCAGCTTAGATAGGACAGCGGCGGCCTACGAGCAGTACTTC. Its translation is CASSLDRTAAAYEQYF.

The chain couples TRBV15 to TRBJ2-7; the match to TRBD1 covers 9 bases. V dropped 1 base and J dropped 5; count of bases not matched to a gene: 3. The CDR3 is 14 residues long. Germline V CDR1 and CDR2: LNHNV, YYDKDF (reference sequence). The CDR3 DNA reads TGTGCCACCAGCAGAGCACAGGGGGCCCACGAGCAGTACTTC. This sequence encodes CATSRAQGAHEQYF.

This clone was found once. The CDR3 region is CASSPAVRNTEAFF. The CDR3 nucleotides read TGTGCCAGCTCACCCGCCGTGAGGAACACTGAAGCTTTCTTT. V gene TRBV18 combines with J gene TRBJ1-1; D not certain. V was clipped by 3 bases and J by 1 base, with 9 bases between them. Germline loops: CDR1 KGHSH, CDR2 LQKENI. CDR3 length: 14 amino acids.

The chain links TRBV6-5 to TRBJ1-6; D is uncertain. CDR3 length: 13 residues. Germline CDR1 and CDR2: MNHEY and SVGAGI. V lost 5 bases, J lost 7 bases, and 9 bases lay in between. CDR3 DNA sequence: TGTGCCAGCAGTCGGGTTGGAAATTCACCCCTCCACTTT. It codes for CASSRVGNSPLHF.

V usage is TRBV11-3 and J usage is TRBJ2-1; 12 nucleotides agree with TRBD2. This CDR3 has 17 amino acids. J gave up 3 bases and V 5 bases, and 8 bases lay outside the gene matches. In germline, CDR1 is SGHNT, CDR2 YENEEA. The CDR3 sequence: CASSPGLAGVGYNEQFF. In DNA, the CDR3 is TGTGCCAGCAGCCCGGGACTAGCGGGTGTTGGCTACAATGAGCAGTTCTTC.

J is TRBJ2-1 and V is TRBV7-9, with D hard to call. CDR3 length: 11 residues. CDR1 is SEHNR, CDR2 FQNEAQ, per germline (reference sequence). Between the trimmed V and J ends, which lost 3 bases and 8 bases, there was a span of 5 bases. The CDR3 DNA follows: TGTGCCAGCAGCTTTAGTGATGAGCAGTTCTTC. It yields the protein CASSFSDEQFF.

This rearrangement joins TRBV4-1 to TRBJ1-2; maybe TRBD1 (5 bases). This CDR3 is 15 amino acids long. Germline V gene sequence: CDR1 MGHRA, CDR2 YSYEKL. Trimming left V 0 bases short and J 8 bases short, with 16 bases between. CDR3: CASSQDLLRGGGYTF. The CDR3 DNA sequence: TGCGCCAGCAGCCAAGATCTGTTAAGGGGTGGGGGCTACACCTTC.

The chain uses TRBV5-1 and TRBJ2-1, with 10 bases that match TRBD2. CDR1 and CDR2 from the germline V gene are SGHRS and YFSETQ. Unmatched junction bases numbered 16, after V lost 4 bases and J lost 9 bases. The CDR3 extends over 17 amino acids. Here the CDR3 reads CASSLPGGSGGRAEQFF. As DNA, the CDR3 is TGCGCCAGCAGCCTCCCCGGGGGTAGCGGGGGGCGAGCTGAGCAGTTCTTC.

This clone has only one observation. The rearrangement joins TRBV6-2 or TRBV6-3 to TRBJ2-3, with a possible D match to TRBD2 (7 bases). The CDR3 length is 15 residues. V lost 0 bases, J lost 6 bases, and 13 bases lay in between. CDR1 and CDR2 from the germline V gene are MNHEY and SVGEGT. The DNA for the CDR3 is TGTGCCAGCAGTTACTCGGTCCGGGGGGCCGATACGCAGTATTTT. The encoded protein is CASSYSVRGADTQYF.

V is TRBV6-5 and J is TRBJ1-2; a possible D gene is TRBD1 (6 bases). This CDR3 is 14 amino acids long. V lost 6 bases and J lost 5, with 16 bases in between. The germline V gene has CDR1 MNHEY and CDR2 SVGAGI. The CDR3 nucleotides read TGTGCCAGCAGCTCAGAGTTTAGGGGGTATGGCTACACCTTC. As protein: CASSSEFRGYGYTF.

This clone was recorded a few times. The V gene is TRBV7-2, the J gene TRBJ1-2; 9 positions agree with TRBD1. Per the germline V gene, CDR1 is SGHTA and CDR2 is FQGNSA. The CDR3 length is 16 residues. Germline trimming cut 0 bases from V and 7 bases from J; bases unmatched to any gene: 9. For the CDR3, the DNA is TGTGCCAGCAGCTTAGCGCCTGGACAGGGGTTTGGTGGCTACACCTTC. Translated, it gives CASSLAPGQGFGGYTF.

CDR3 in amino acids: CASSPGRARAYEQYF. The CDR3 DNA follows: TGTGCCAGCTCACCAGGAAGGGCCAGGGCCTACGAGCAGTACTTC. V usage is TRBV18 and J usage is TRBJ2-7; D is possibly TRBD1 (5 bases). The CDR3 spans 15 residues. The germline V and J ends were trimmed by 2 bases and 2 bases, with 13 bases remaining between them. The germline V gene has CDR1 KGHSH and CDR2 LQKENI.

The CDR3 here is CASRQGPISGANVLTF. The CDR3 region has the DNA TGTGCCAGTCGACAGGGGCCCATCTCTGGGGCCAACGTCCTGACTTTC. The gene calls are TRBV5-5 and TRBJ2-6; 8 bases map to TRBD1. V dropped 8 bases and J dropped 0; count of bases not matched to a gene: 7. Germline lookup yields CDR1 SGHKS and CDR2 YYEKEE (reference sequence). This CDR3 region has 16 residues.

The chain uses TRBV6-2 or TRBV6-3 and TRBJ1-5, with D tentatively TRBD1 (6 bases). Germline assignment: CDR1 MNHEY and CDR2 SVGEGT. The CDR3 runs 15 residues. Trimming shortened V by 5 bases and J by 3 bases, and 14 bases separated the two germline ends. CDR3 nucleotides: TGTGCCAGCAGTCTACACAGGGTTACCAATCAGCCCCAGCATTTT. This translates into CASSLHRVTNQPQHF.

This clone was observed once. The J gene is TRBJ2-7, the V gene TRBV2, with unresolved D. This CDR3 is 14 amino acids long. Germline loops: CDR1 SNHLY, CDR2 FYNNEI. Trimming took off 1 base at V and 2 bases at J, with 9 bases between the two ends. The chain's CDR3 is CASSEGALAYEQYF. DNA of the CDR3: TGTGCCAGCAGTGAAGGGGCCTTGGCCTACGAGCAGTACTTC.

The rearrangement uses TRBV3-1 (or the pseudogene TRBV3-2) and TRBJ2-7; TRBD1 matches 7 bases. This CDR3 comprises 14 residues. In germline, CDR1 is LGHDT, CDR2 YNNKEL (reference sequence). The junction had 14 bases not matched to a gene; V was cut back by 6 bases and J by 9 bases. CDR3 region: CASSLQGSRGVQYF. CDR3 DNA: TGTGCCAGCAGTCTACAGGGGTCTCGTGGCGTGCAGTACTTC.

V gene TRBV2 combines with J gene TRBJ1-5; a weak D match, TRBD1 (6 bases). From germline, CDR1 is SNHLY and CDR2 FYNNEI. V shed 0 bases and J shed 2 bases, with 17 bases lying between them. This CDR3 has 18 amino acids. The chain's CDR3 is CASSEALLGQTGNQPQHF. The CDR3 DNA follows: TGTGCCAGCAGTGAAGCGCTTCTAGGACAGACGGGCAATCAGCCCCAGCATTTT.

This sequence joins TRBV19 and TRBJ1-2, with D unresolved. Trimming left V 7 bases short and J 4 bases short, with 19 bases between. The CDR3 runs to 15 residues. Per the germline V gene, CDR1 is LNHDA and CDR2 is SQIVND (reference sequence). The DNA of the CDR3 is TGTGCCAGTACCCCCCCGCGGATTGGATTCTATGGCTACACCTTC. The encoded protein is CASTPPRIGFYGYTF.

The V call is TRBV6-1, the J call TRBJ1-3; no reliable D call. CDR3 length equals 15 residues. V gave up 0 bases and J gave up 1 base, with 7 bases separating them. Per germline, CDR1 MNHNS and CDR2 SASEGT. The CDR3 sequence is CASSEAYGSGNTIYF. CDR3 nucleotide sequence: TGTGCCAGCAGTGAAGCATACGGGTCTGGAAACACCATATATTTT.

This clone occurred a few times. The chain uses TRBV11-2 and TRBJ1-6; unclear D gene. The germline CDR1 and CDR2 sequences are SGHAT and FQNNGV. The CDR3 is 15 residues long. Trimming stripped 2 bases from V and 5 bases from J, with 10 bases between. CDR3 in DNA: TGTGCCAGCAGCTTAACGGACGGGGATAATTCACCCCTCCACTTT. Translated, it gives CASSLTDGDNSPLHF.

V is TRBV19 and J is TRBJ2-1; 9 bases agree with TRBD1. The CDR3 totals 15 residues. V dropped 5 bases and J dropped 7; count of bases not matched to a gene: 9. Germline lookup yields CDR1 LNHDA and CDR2 SQIVND (reference sequence). CDR3 sequence: CASSLPGQGINEQFF. CDR3 sequence (DNA): TGTGCCAGTAGTTTGCCGGGACAGGGAATTAATGAGCAGTTCTTC.

This chain links TRBV7-3 with TRBJ1-5, with D possibly being TRBD1 (6 bases). Germline-derived CDR1 and CDR2 are SGHTA and FQGTGA. The V end lost 10 bases, the J end lost 7 bases, and 14 bases lay between the germline ends. The CDR3 covers 12 residues. The CDR3 spells CATYREGQPQHF. The CDR3 DNA follows: TGTGCCACGTACAGGGAGGGACAGCCCCAGCATTTT. The full variable domain, with the rest looked up from reference TRBV7-3 and TRBJ1-5, is GAGVSQTPSNKVTEKGKYVELRCDPISGHTALYWYRQSLGQGPEFLIYFQGTGAADDSGLPNDRFFAVRPEGSVSTLKIQRTERGDSAVYLCATYREGQPQHFGDGTRLSIL.

In this sample, this clone turned up a few times. The chain couples TRBV10-3 to TRBJ1-3; no reliable D call. Trimming pared 4 bases from V and 3 bases from J, leaving 4 bases between. The CDR3 is made up of 12 amino acids. Germline CDR1 ENHRY, CDR2 SYGVKD. The CDR3 protein is CAISGGGNTIYF. CDR3 sequence (DNA): TGTGCCATCAGTGGAGGTGGAAACACCATATATTTT.

This chain uses TRBV18 with TRBJ1-1; D is uncertain. With 0 bases removed from V and 8 bases from J, the gap between germline ends came to 13 bases. In germline, CDR1 is KGHSH, CDR2 LQKENI. The CDR3 loop spans 14 amino acids. The CDR3 DNA reads TGTGCCAGCTCACCACCTGAGGGCAGCGTAGAAGCTTTCTTT. This encodes CASSPPEGSVEAFF.

The V gene is TRBV30, the J gene TRBJ1-4; D is uncertain. Trimming left V 2 bases short and J 7 bases short, with 11 bases between. The CDR3 is 13 amino acids. Germline CDR1 is GTSNPN and CDR2 is SVGIG (reference sequence). The CDR3 region has the DNA TGTGCCTGGAGTCGGGATCGACGTGAAAAACTGTTTTTT. It translates to CAWSRDRREKLFF.

The V and J genes are TRBV25-1 and TRBJ1-1; tentative D call: TRBD1 (6 bases). Looked up from germline, CDR1 is MGHDK and CDR2 is SYGVNS. This CDR3 comprises 13 residues. Trimming took 5 bases from V and 7 from J, leaving 14 bases between them. CDR3 loop: CASSPRQASEAFF. The CDR3 DNA sequence: TGTGCCAGCAGTCCGCGACAGGCGAGTGAAGCTTTCTTT.

The chain is built from TRBV10-1 and TRBJ1-4; perhaps TRBD1 as D (5 bases). Germline V gene lookup returns CDR1 WNHNN and CDR2 SYGVQD (reference sequence). The CDR3 extends over 14 amino acids. The CDR3 nucleotides read TGCGCTGCGGGGGGGAAAGAAGCTAATGAAAAACTGTTTTTT. Translation gives CAAGGKEANEKLFF.

The V call is TRBV2, the J call TRBJ1-1, with no clear D. CDR1 SNHLY and CDR2 FYNNEI come from the germline V gene. The CDR3 extends over 12 amino acids. The ends were cut back, 2 bases at V and 10 bases at J, with 11 bases in the middle. The CDR3 region is CASSESPRGAFF. Here the CDR3 DNA reads TGTGCCAGCAGTGAAAGTCCTCGAGGAGCTTTCTTT.